Listed here are 9 T cell receptor beta chains from one sample, sequenced in a study of cytomegalovirus exposure and HLA in healthy donors. The PCR was carried out with 60 Vbeta primers and 13 Jbeta primers. Data came from immunoSEQ multiplex PCR; TCRdb stores just in-frame clones and leaves some out. Among over 120,000 clones listed, roughly 79% were seen once. The material sequenced was PBMCs. The receptors originated from a man aged 25-45 years in good health and CMV-seropositive.

V is TRBV15 and J is TRBJ2-1; TRBD1 aligns across 9 bases. Trimming took 5 bases from V and 9 from J; bases not matched to a gene: 17. This CDR3 spans 17 amino acids. Germline CDR1 is LNHNV and CDR2 is YYDKDF (reference sequence). The CDR3 DNA sequence: TGTGCCACCAGCTTCACTCCGGGACAGGGAATGCCAGTTGAGCAGTTCTTC. Encoded protein: CATSFTPGQGMPVEQFF.

V and J are TRBV29-1 and TRBJ1-4, with D hard to call. CDR1 is SQVTM and CDR2 is ANQGSEA in the germline V gene. V shed 4 bases and J shed 4 bases, with 7 bases lying between them. The CDR3 is made up of 12 amino acids. In nucleotides, the CDR3 is TGCAGCGTTGTATCAGATAATGAAAAACTGTTTTTT. Encoded protein: CSVVSDNEKLFF. The full variable domain, with the rest looked up from reference TRBV29-1 and TRBJ1-4, is SAVISQKPSRDICQRGTSLTIQCQVDSQVTMMFWYRQQPGQSLTLIATANQGSEATYESGFVIDKFPISRPNLTFSTLTVSNMSPEDSSIYLCSVVSDNEKLFFGSGTQLSVL.

This clone showed up many times. V and J are TRBV5-5 and TRBJ2-7, with D hard to call. Germline V CDR1 and CDR2: SGHKS, YYEKEE (reference sequence). The CDR3 covers 14 residues. V lost 4 bases, J lost 4 bases, and 15 bases lay in between. In nucleotides, the CDR3 is TGTGCCAGCAGCCCGTACCCGGTCCTATACGAGCAGTACTTC. Protein product: CASSPYPVLYEQYF.

This chain uses TRBV7-2 with TRBJ1-2, with D perhaps matching TRBD1 (5 bases). Germline V CDR1 and CDR2: SGHTA, FQGNSA. The CDR3 spans 13 residues. Trimming took off 5 bases at V and 1 base at J, with 8 bases between the two ends. The CDR3 spells CASSKGVNYGYTF. The DNA of the CDR3 is TGTGCCAGCAGCAAAGGGGTTAACTATGGCTACACCTTC.

This chain connects TRBV2 to TRBJ2-3, with D tentatively TRBD2 (6 bases). Trimming cost V 6 bases and J 3 bases, with 13 bases left between them. CDR3 size: 14 residues. CDR1 and CDR2 (germline): SNHLY, FYNNEI. The CDR3 here is CASRYAGRTDTQYF. The CDR3 region has the DNA TGTGCCAGCAGGTATGCGGGGAGAACAGATACGCAGTATTTT.

J is TRBJ1-1 and V is TRBV6-5; possibly TRBD1 for D (5 bases). The CDR3 contains 15 residues. The ends were cut back, 2 bases at V and 1 base at J, with 11 bases in the middle. Per the germline V gene, CDR1 is MNHEY and CDR2 is SVGAGI. DNA of the CDR3: TGTGCCAGCAGTTACCTTGACAGCAGGAACACTGAAGCTTTCTTT. As protein: CASSYLDSRNTEAFF.

This chain links TRBV7-9 with TRBJ2-2; TRBD2 matches 7 bases. The germline V gene encodes CDR1 SEHNR and CDR2 FQNEAQ (reference sequence). The CDR3 has 15 amino acids. The V and J ends lost 6 bases and 5 bases, in that order; junction bases with no gene match: 9. The DNA for the CDR3 is TGTGCCAGCAGGACTAGCCGGGGCAGGACCGGGGAGCTGTTTTTT. Amino acid sequence: CASRTSRGRTGELFF.

The V and J genes are TRBV28 and TRBJ2-2; 7 bases match TRBD2. J lost 7 bases, V lost 7 bases, and 9 bases had no gene match. The CDR3 extends over 14 amino acids. Germline assignment: CDR1 MDHEN and CDR2 SYDVKM. The CDR3 loop is CASTLGGANGELFF. CDR3 DNA: TGTGCCAGCACCTTGGGAGGGGCGAACGGGGAGCTGTTTTTT.

The chain is built from TRBV5-4 and TRBJ2-5, with 8 bases identical to TRBD2. CDR1 and CDR2 (germline): SGHNT, YYREEE (reference sequence). Trimming removed 7 bases from V and 4 bases from J; junction bases left unmatched: 12. CDR3 size: 15 residues. In DNA form, the CDR3 reads TGTGCCAGCCTCGACCGGGAGGGTGGGGGAGAGACCCAGTACTTC. Translation: CASLDREGGGETQYF.